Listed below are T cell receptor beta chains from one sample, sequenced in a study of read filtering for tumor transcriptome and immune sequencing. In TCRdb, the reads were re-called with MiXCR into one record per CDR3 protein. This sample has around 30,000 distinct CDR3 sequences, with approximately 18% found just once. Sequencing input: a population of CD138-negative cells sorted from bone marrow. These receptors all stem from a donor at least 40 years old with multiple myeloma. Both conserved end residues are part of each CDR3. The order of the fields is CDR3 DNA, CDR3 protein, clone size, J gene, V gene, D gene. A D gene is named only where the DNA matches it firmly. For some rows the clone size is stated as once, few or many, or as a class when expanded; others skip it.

DNA: TGTGCCTGCAGCCAGGACAGTATGGTCCACGAGCAGTACTTC
CDR3: CACSQDSMVHEQYF
size: -
J: TRBJ2-7
V: TRBV3-1
D: -

DNA: TGTGCCAGCAGCCAAGGGGGGACCGTCGGGGCCAACGTCCTGACTTTC
CDR3: CASSQGGTVGANVLTF
size: -
J: TRBJ2-6
V: TRBV14
D: -

DNA: TGTGCCATCAGGCAACCGGGACTAGCGGGAGACACAGATACGCAGTATTTT
CDR3: CAIRQPGLAGDTDTQYF
size: many
J: TRBJ2-3
V: TRBV10-3
D: TRBD2

DNA: TGTGCCAGTAGTCCAGGGACCGTTAATGAAAAACTGTTTTTT
CDR3: CASSPGTVNEKLFF
size: few
J: TRBJ1-4
V: TRBV19
D: -

DNA: TGTGCCAGCAGGGAGGGGGGGAGCTCCTACAATGAGCAGTTCTTC
CDR3: CASREGGSSYNEQFF
size: many
J: TRBJ2-1
V: TRBV2
D: -

DNA: TGCGCCAGCAGCTCGGACTTCGAAGAGCAGTACTTC
CDR3: CASSSDFEEQYF
size: few
J: TRBJ2-7
V: TRBV5-1
D: -

DNA: TGTGCCAGCAGTGAGTTTAGTTATACGCAGTATTTT
CDR3: CASSEFSYTQYF
size: many
J: TRBJ2-3
V: TRBV2
D: -

DNA: TGTGCCAGCAGTACCGGGGATAGAGGCTACACCTTC
CDR3: CASSTGDRGYTF
size: many
J: TRBJ1-2
V: TRBV2
D: -

DNA: TGTGCCACTAAAAACGTCGGAATACAAGAGACCCAGTACTTC
CDR3: CATKNVGIQETQYF
size: many
J: TRBJ2-5
V: TRBV19
D: -

DNA: TGCGCCAGCAGTGCTGACAGGGGGAAAGAGACCCAGTACTTC
CDR3: CASSADRGKETQYF
size: many
J: TRBJ2-5
V: TRBV10-1
D: TRBD1

DNA: TGCAGTGCTAGGTCGGGACAGGGGATCAATGAGCAGTTCTTC
CDR3: CSARSGQGINEQFF
size: medium-sized
J: TRBJ2-1
V: TRBV20-1
D: TRBD1

DNA: TGCAGTGCTAGATACCCTAATAGCGGGAGTAACGAGCAGTACTTC
CDR3: CSARYPNSGSNEQYF
size: few
J: TRBJ2-7
V: TRBV20-1
D: TRBD2

DNA: TGTGCCAGCAGCCCGACAGGGGGGCCTTCCTACGAGCAGTACTTC
CDR3: CASSPTGGPSYEQYF
size: many
J: TRBJ2-7
V: TRBV6-5
D: TRBD1